Listed here are 19 T cell receptor beta chains from one sample, sequenced in a study of T cell repertoires in cytomegalovirus infection. TCRdb re-called the reads through MiXCR, storing one row per CDR3 protein. The sample lists fewer than 250,000 distinct CDR3 sequences; roughly an eighth were seen once. What was sequenced was PBMCs. The origin of the receptors is a human donor in good health (CMV status not recorded). Some clones in this sample may be carry-over from other donors' samples.

This clonotype was recorded many times. The chain couples TRBV6-2 or TRBV6-3 to TRBJ2-3; D is possibly TRBD1 or TRBD2 (5 bases each). Germline CDR1 reads MNHEY; CDR2 reads SVGEGT. The V and J ends lost 10 bases and 5 bases respectively, with 16 bases between them. The CDR3 consists of 13 residues. The CDR3 bases are TGTGCCATCCTCCGAGGGGCCGGAGATACGCAGTATTTT. Amino acid sequence: CAILRGAGDTQYF.

This clonotype was observed a handful of times. The chain links TRBV19 to TRBJ2-2; 7 nucleotides align to TRBD1. CDR1 is LNHDA and CDR2 is SQIVND in the germline V gene (reference sequence). The CDR3 is 13 amino acids. The CDR3 DNA reads TGTGCAGTAGGCGGCAGGGGGACCGGGGAGCTGTTTTTT. Protein: CAVGGRGTGELFF.

This clonotype has more than one count but fewer than ten. V and J are TRBV7-2 and TRBJ2-5; 11 nucleotides match TRBD2. This CDR3 region has 16 residues. The germline CDR1 and CDR2 sequences are SGHTA and FQGNSA. Germline trimming cut 1 base from V and 5 bases from J; bases unmatched to any gene: 6. CDR3 loop: CASSLVAGGNGETQYF. The CDR3 DNA reads as TGTGCCAGCAGCTTAGTAGCGGGGGGGAACGGGGAGACCCAGTACTTC.

This clonotype was counted ten times or more. The chain combines TRBV4-1 with TRBJ2-7; TRBD2 matches 11 bases. CDR3 size: 16 residues. Per germline, CDR1 MGHRA and CDR2 YSYEKL. V dropped 5 bases and J dropped 0; count of bases not matched to a gene: 6. CDR3 loop: CASSKLAGVSSYEQYF. CDR3 coding DNA: TGCGCCAGCAGCAAACTAGCGGGGGTAAGCTCCTACGAGCAGTACTTC.

At least ten counts were recorded for this clonotype. This rearrangement joins TRBV7-3 to TRBJ1-6; maybe TRBD1 (5 bases). Germline V gene sequence: CDR1 SGHTA, CDR2 FQGTGA. This CDR3 has 14 residues. V was cut by 5 bases and J by 6 bases, with 11 bases left in between. For the CDR3, the DNA is TGTGCCAGCAGCCAGACGGGGGGTAATTCACCCCTCCACTTT. It translates to CASSQTGGNSPLHF. The full variable domain, completed using reference TRBV7-3 and TRBJ1-6, is GAGVSQTPSNKVTEKGKYVELRCDPISGHTALYWYRQSLGQGPEFLIYFQGTGAADDSGLPNDRFFAVRPEGSVSTLKIQRTERGDSAVYLCASSQTGGNSPLHFGNGTRLTVT.

This clonotype was found a few times. V usage is TRBV12-5 and J usage is TRBJ2-1, with unresolved D. This CDR3 is built from 12 residues. Germline V CDR1 and CDR2: LGHNT, FRNRAP. V lost 5 bases and J 7 bases, leaving 9 bases between the germline ends. CDR3 residues: CASGVRENEQFF. The CDR3 nucleotides read TGTGCTAGTGGTGTGAGAGAAAATGAGCAGTTCTTC.

This clonotype was detected ten times or more. The chain links TRBV7-2 to TRBJ2-4; D is undetermined. Trimming removed 4 bases at V and 5 bases at J, with 12 bases between. Germline assignment: CDR1 SGHTA and CDR2 FQGNSA. The CDR3 runs 14 residues. CDR3 sequence (DNA): TGTGCCAGCAGCTCAGGACCAGGCGAAAACATTCAGTACTTC. Its protein product is CASSSGPGENIQYF.

The CDR3 DNA follows: TGTGCCACCAGCAGAGATCAGGACACTGAAGCTTTCTTT. It codes for CATSRDQDTEAFF. The chain carries TRBV15 and TRBJ1-1; D call uncertain. The V and J ends lost 0 bases and 3 bases respectively, with 5 bases between them. This CDR3 contains 13 residues. Germline CDR1 reads LNHNV; CDR2 reads YYDKDF (reference sequence).

This clonotype was seen only a few times. The chain couples TRBV6-2 or TRBV6-3 to TRBJ2-2, with 7 nucleotides matching TRBD2. Per the germline V gene, CDR1 is MNHEY and CDR2 is SVGEGT. V shed 6 bases, J shed 6 bases, and the junction held 7 bases outside the gene matches. This CDR3 spans 14 amino acids. DNA of the CDR3: TGTGCCAGCAGCTCGAATCGGGGGGCCGGGGAGCTGTTTTTT. It translates to CASSSNRGAGELFF.

The rearrangement uses TRBV19 and TRBJ2-7, with D perhaps TRBD2 (7 bases). The V end lost 6 bases, the J end lost 5 bases, and 17 bases lay between the germline ends. Germline values: CDR1 LNHDA, CDR2 SQIVND (reference sequence). This CDR3 spans 14 amino acids. In DNA form, the CDR3 reads TGTGCCAGTAGCCCAGGGGCCAGCGGGAACGAGCAGTACTTC. It is translated as CASSPGASGNEQYF. The full variable domain, its missing parts supplied by reference TRBV19 and TRBJ2-7, is DGGITQSPKYLFRKEGQNVTLSCEQNLNHDAMYWYRQDPGQGLRLIYYSQIVNDFQKGDIAEGYSVSREKKESFPLTVTSAQKNPTAFYLCASSPGASGNEQYFGPGTRLTVT.

This clonotype has a count of ten or more. V and J are TRBV11-3 and TRBJ1-1, with D tentatively TRBD1 (5 bases). The CDR3 is 13 residues long. Germline CDR1 SGHNT, CDR2 YENEEA. Between the trimmed V and J ends, which lost 1 base and 8 bases, there was a span of 11 bases. As DNA, the CDR3 is TGTGCCAGCAGCTTAGTACGGGGGGGGGAAGCTTTCTTT. Translating it yields CASSLVRGGEAFF.

This clonotype was detected ten times or more. The CDR3, as DNA: TGTGCCAGCAGCTCAGGACTCGCGAACACTGAAGCTTTCTTT. Translation gives CASSSGLANTEAFF. This chain uses TRBV7-6 with TRBJ1-1; D unclear. CDR1 is SGHVS, CDR2 FNYEAQ, per germline. The CDR3 extends over 14 amino acids. The V and J ends lost 4 bases and 1 base respectively, with 10 bases between them.

This clonotype was observed once. Germline is not matched at one junction end, which may reflect a read error. V is TRBV6-2 or TRBV6-3 and J is TRBJ2-7; TRBD2 aligns across 7 bases. The germline V gene encodes CDR1 MNHEY and CDR2 SVGEGT. CDR3 length: 12 residues. The CDR3 loop reads CASSLGLYVQYF. The CDR3 DNA sequence: TGTGCCAGCAGTTTGGGACTATACGTGCAGTACTTC.

This clonotype was found a few times. The V call is TRBV6-6, the J call TRBJ2-5; the D is unclear. V lost 0 bases and J 1 base, leaving 9 bases between the germline ends. The CDR3 covers 15 residues. Germline CDR1 and CDR2: MNHNY and SVGAGI (reference sequence). CDR3 sequence: CASSYSFQLQETQYF. The CDR3 DNA is TGTGCCAGCAGTTACTCCTTTCAGCTCCAAGAGACCCAGTACTTC.

In its sample, this clonotype was seen many times. The CDR3 nucleotides read TGTGCCAGCAGTGAAGCCACAGGGACTACAGATACGCAGTATTTT. Translating it yields CASSEATGTTDTQYF. The genes are TRBV2 and TRBJ2-3; D may be TRBD1 or TRBD2 (6 bases each). The CDR3 consists of 15 residues. V lost 0 bases and J lost 3, with 10 bases in between. CDR1 and CDR2 from the germline V gene are SNHLY and FYNNEI.

This clonotype was picked up many times. The chain recombines TRBV7-2 with TRBJ1-3; the D is unclear. The CDR3 is 15 amino acids. The ends were cut back, 5 bases at V and 0 bases at J, with 11 bases in the middle. The germline V gene has CDR1 SGHTA and CDR2 FQGNSA. The DNA for the CDR3 is TGTGCCAGCAGCAACGAAGGAGGCTCTGGAAACACCATATATTTT. Translation: CASSNEGGSGNTIYF.

The chain joins TRBV9 to TRBJ2-2, with D uncertain. Deletions cut 0 bases from V and 2 bases from J, with 11 bases between. Germline loops: CDR1 SGDLS, CDR2 YYNGEE. The CDR3 runs 16 residues. The DNA of the CDR3 is TGTGCCAGCAGCGTAGGGGTGGGGTTAAACACCGGGGAGCTGTTTTTT. Protein sequence: CASSVGVGLNTGELFF.

This clonotype was seen at least ten times. The V gene is TRBV7-2, the J gene TRBJ1-5; D not certain. Per germline, CDR1 SGHTA and CDR2 FQGNSA. The CDR3 loop spans 17 amino acids. The V and J ends lost 6 bases and 1 base respectively, with 19 bases between them. The CDR3 DNA reads as TGTGCCAGCAGTGGAGAGGTCGGCGGGAAAAGCAATCAGCCCCAGCATTTT. Its protein is CASSGEVGGKSNQPQHF.

This clonotype was seen only a few times. The rearrangement joins TRBV28 to TRBJ2-7; 7 nucleotides agree with TRBD1. Germline assignment: CDR1 MDHEN and CDR2 SYDVKM. The CDR3 totals 13 residues. V shed 3 bases, J shed 6 bases, and the junction held 5 bases outside the gene matches. CDR3 amino acids: CASSFPQGVEQYF. The CDR3 DNA follows: TGTGCCAGCAGTTTCCCCCAGGGGGTCGAGCAGTACTTC. Full variable domain (outside the CDR3, taken from reference TRBV28 and TRBJ2-7): DVKVTQSSRYLVKRTGEKVFLECVQDMDHENMFWYRQDPGLGLRLIYFSYDVKMKEKGDIPEGYSVSREKKERFSLILESASTNQTSMYLCASSFPQGVEQYFGPGTRLTVT.